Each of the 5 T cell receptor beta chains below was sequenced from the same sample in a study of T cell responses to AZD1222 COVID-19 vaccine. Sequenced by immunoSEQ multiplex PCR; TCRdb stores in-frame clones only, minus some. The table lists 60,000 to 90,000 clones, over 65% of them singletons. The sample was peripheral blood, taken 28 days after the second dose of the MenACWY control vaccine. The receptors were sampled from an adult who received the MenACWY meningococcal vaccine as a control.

The CDR3 bases are TGTGCCTGGAGTGTCGGGGGACAGGGTATCTATGAGCAGTTCTTC. Translating gives CAWSVGGQGIYEQFF. The chain joins TRBV30 to TRBJ2-1, with TRBD1 matching 9 bases. CDR3 size: 15 residues. Germline loops: CDR1 GTSNPN, CDR2 SVGIG (reference sequence). With 0 bases clipped from V and 8 bases from J, the junction kept 8 bases outside the gene matches.

The CDR3 region is CASKESLVGQGVGEQFF. CDR3 nucleotides: TGTGCCAGCAAAGAAAGCTTGGTAGGACAGGGGGTAGGTGAGCAGTTCTTC. This chain joins TRBV5-6 and TRBJ2-1; TRBD1 matches at 10 bases. Germline CDR1 SGHDT, CDR2 YYEEEE. Trimming removed 6 bases from V and 9 bases from J; junction bases left unmatched: 18. CDR3 length: 17 amino acids. The full variable domain, in which reference TRBV5-6 and TRBJ2-1 provide the parts outside the CDR3, is DAGVTQSPTHLIKTRGQQVTLRCSPKSGHDTVSWYQQALGQGPQFIFQYYEEEERQRGNFPDRFSGHQFPNYSSELNVNALLLGDSALYLCASKESLVGQGVGEQFFGPGTRLTVL.

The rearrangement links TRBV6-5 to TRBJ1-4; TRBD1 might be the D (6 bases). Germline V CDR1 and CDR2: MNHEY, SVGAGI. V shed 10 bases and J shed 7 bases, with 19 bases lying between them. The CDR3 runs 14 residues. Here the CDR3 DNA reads TGTGCCACCCATGAAGGGGGGCTGCGTGAAAAACTGTTTTTT. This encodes CATHEGGLREKLFF.

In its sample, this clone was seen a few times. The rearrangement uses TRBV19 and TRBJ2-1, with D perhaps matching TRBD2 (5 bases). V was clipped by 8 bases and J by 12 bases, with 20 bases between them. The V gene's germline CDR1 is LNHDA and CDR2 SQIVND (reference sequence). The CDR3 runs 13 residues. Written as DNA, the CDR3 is TGTGCCAGTGACGATGGGGATGGGAGTCGGCAGTTCTTC. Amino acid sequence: CASDDGDGSRQFF. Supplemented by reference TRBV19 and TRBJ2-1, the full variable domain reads DGGITQSPKYLFRKEGQNVTLSCEQNLNHDAMYWYRQDPGQGLRLIYYSQIVNDFQKGDIAEGYSVSREKKESFPLTVTSAQKNPTAFYLCASDDGDGSRQFFGPGTRLTVL.

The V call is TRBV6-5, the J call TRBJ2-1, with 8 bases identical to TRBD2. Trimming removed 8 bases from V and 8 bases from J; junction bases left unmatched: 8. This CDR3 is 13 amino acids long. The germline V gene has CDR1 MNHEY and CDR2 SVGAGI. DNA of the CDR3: TGTGCCAGCTCAGGACTAGCAAGGGATGAGCAGTTCTTC. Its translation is CASSGLARDEQFF.